The clone carrying this TCR beta chain was observed at least ten times. The data are from a study of T-cell reconstitution after alpha-beta-depleted transplantation in children. Unique molecular identifiers were used in preparing the TCRbeta library. One entry per CDR3 protein, called by TCRdb with MiXCR from the PCR reads. In the table there are hundreds of thousands of distinct CDR3 sequences, about 11% of which are singletons. Germline values: CDR1 SGHVS, CDR2 FQNEAQ. The CDR3 consists of 15 residues. With 5 bases removed from V and 6 bases from J, the gap between germline ends came to 16 bases. The V and J genes are TRBV7-8 and TRBJ2-2; either TRBD1 or TRBD2 may fit D (7 bases each). This material consisted of PBMCs from the stem cell graft donor, taken from the stem cell graft. This receptor was obtained from a human donor who donated a stem cell graft to a child with acute lymphoblastic leukemia. CDR3 bases: TGTGCCAGCAGCGTCGGCAGGGGGGGAGCCGGGGAGCTGTTTTTT. Amino acid sequence: CASSVGRGGAGELFF.